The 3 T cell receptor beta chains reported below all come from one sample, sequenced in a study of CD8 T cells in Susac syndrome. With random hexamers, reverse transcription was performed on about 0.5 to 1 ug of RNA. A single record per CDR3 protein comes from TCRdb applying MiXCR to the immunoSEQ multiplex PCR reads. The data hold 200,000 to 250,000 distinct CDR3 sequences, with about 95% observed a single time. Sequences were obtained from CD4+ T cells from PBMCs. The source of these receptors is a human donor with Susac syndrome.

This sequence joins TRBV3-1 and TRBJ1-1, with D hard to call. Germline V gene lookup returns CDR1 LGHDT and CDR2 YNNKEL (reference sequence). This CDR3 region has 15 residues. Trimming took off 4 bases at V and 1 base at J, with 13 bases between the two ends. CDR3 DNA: TGTGCCAGCAGCCCCTCCGGGCAGAGGAACACTGAAGCTTTCTTT. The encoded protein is CASSPSGQRNTEAFF.

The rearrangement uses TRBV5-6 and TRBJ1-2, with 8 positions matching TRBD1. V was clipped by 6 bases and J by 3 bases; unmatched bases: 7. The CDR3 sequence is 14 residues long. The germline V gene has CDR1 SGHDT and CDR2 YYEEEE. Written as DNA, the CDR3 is TGTGCCAGCACCCGGACAGGGATGGACTATGGCTACACCTTC. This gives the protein CASTRTGMDYGYTF. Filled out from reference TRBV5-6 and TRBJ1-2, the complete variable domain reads DAGVTQSPTHLIKTRGQQVTLRCSPKSGHDTVSWYQQALGQGPQFIFQYYEEEERQRGNFPDRFSGHQFPNYSSELNVNALLLGDSALYLCASTRTGMDYGYTFGSGTRLTVV.

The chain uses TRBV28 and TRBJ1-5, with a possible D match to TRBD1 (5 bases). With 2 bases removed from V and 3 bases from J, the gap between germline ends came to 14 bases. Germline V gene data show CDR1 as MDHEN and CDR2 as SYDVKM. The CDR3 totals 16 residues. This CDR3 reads CASSLLGEVNNQPQHF. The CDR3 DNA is TGTGCCAGCAGTTTACTGGGGGAGGTCAACAATCAGCCCCAGCATTTT. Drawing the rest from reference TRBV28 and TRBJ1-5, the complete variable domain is DVKVTQSSRYLVKRTGEKVFLECVQDMDHENMFWYRQDPGLGLRLIYFSYDVKMKEKGDIPEGYSVSREKKERFSLILESASTNQTSMYLCASSLLGEVNNQPQHFGDGTRLSIL.